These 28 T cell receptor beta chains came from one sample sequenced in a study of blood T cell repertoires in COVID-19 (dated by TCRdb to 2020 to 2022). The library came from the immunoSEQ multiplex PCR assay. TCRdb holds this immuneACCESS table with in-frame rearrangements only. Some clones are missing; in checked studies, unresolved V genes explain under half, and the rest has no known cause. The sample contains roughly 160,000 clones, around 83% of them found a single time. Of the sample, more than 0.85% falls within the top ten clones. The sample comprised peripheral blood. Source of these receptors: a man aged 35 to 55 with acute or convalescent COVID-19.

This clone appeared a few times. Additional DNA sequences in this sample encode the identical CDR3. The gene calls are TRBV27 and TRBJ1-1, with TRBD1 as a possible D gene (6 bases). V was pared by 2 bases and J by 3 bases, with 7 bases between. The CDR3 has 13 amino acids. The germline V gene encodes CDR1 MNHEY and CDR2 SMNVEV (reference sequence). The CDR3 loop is CASSLTGYTEAFF. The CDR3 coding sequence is TGTGCCAGCAGTTTAACAGGGTACACTGAAGCTTTCTTT.

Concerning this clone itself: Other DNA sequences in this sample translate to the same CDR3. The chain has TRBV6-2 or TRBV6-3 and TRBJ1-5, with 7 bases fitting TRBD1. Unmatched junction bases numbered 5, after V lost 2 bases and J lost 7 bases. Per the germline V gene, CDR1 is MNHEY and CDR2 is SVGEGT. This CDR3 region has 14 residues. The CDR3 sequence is CASSYDRARQPQHF. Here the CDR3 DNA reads TGTGCCAGCAGTTACGACAGGGCGCGACAGCCCCAGCATTTT.

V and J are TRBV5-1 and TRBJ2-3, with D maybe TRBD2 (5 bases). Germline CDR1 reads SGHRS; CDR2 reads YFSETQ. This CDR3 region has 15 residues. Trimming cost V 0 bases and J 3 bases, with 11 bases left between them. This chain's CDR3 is CASSLAPSMTDTQYF. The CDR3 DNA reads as TGCGCCAGCAGCTTGGCCCCTAGCATGACAGATACGCAGTATTTT.

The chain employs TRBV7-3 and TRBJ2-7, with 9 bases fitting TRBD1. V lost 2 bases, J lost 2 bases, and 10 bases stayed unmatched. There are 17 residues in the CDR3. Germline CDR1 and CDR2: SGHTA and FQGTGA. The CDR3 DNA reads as TGTGCCAGCAGCTTAGGGCCTACCGGGACAGGGCCCTACGAGCAGTACTTC. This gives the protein CASSLGPTGTGPYEQYF.

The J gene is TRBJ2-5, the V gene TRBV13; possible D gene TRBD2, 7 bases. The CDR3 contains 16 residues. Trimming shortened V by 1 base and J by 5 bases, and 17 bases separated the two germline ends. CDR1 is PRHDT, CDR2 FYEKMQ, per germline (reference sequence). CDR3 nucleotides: TGTGCCAGCAGCTTAGAGCAGGGGAGGGAAGTGGAGACCCAGTACTTC. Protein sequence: CASSLEQGREVETQYF. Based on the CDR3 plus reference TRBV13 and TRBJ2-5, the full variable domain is AAGVIQSPRHLIKEKRETATLKCYPIPRHDTVYWYQQGPGQDPQFLISFYEKMQSDKGSIPDRFSAQQFSDYHSELNMSSLELGDSALYFCASSLEQGREVETQYFGPGTRLLVL.

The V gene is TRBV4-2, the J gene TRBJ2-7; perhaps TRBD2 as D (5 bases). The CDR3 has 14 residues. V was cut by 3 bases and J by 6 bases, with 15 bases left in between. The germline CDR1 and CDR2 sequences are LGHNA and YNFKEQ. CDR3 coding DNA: TGTGCCAGCAGCCAGAGGGCCCTAGGCGCCGAGCAGTACTTC. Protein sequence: CASSQRALGAEQYF.

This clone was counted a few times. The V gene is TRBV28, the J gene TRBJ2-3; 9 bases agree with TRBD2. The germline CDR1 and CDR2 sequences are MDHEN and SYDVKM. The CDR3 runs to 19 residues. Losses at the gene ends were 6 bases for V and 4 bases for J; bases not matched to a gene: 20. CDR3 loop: CASSTPTAFKRGVSDTQYF. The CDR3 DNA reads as TGTGCCAGCAGCACACCCACAGCCTTTAAGCGGGGGGTATCAGATACGCAGTATTTT.

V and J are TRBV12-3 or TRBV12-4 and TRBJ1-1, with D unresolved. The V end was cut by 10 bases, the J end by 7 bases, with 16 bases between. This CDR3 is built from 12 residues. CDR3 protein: CATRRGGLEAFF. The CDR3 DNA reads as TGTGCCACTCGACGGGGTGGGCTTGAAGCTTTCTTT.

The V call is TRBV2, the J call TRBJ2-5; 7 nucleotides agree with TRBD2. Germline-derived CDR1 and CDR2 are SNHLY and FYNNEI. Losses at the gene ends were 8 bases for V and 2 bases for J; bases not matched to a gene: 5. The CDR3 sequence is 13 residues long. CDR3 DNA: TGTGCCAGCGGCCTAGCGGAACAAGAGACCCAGTACTTC. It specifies CASGLAEQETQYF.

CDR3 loop: CASSPRGQGNEQFF. Here the CDR3 DNA reads TGTGCCAGCAGCCCTCGGGGACAGGGCAATGAGCAGTTCTTC. The J gene is TRBJ2-1, the V gene TRBV4-2, with 9 bases that match TRBD1. Germline loops: CDR1 LGHNA, CDR2 YNFKEQ. The CDR3 runs to 14 residues. V gave up 4 bases and J gave up 6 bases; unmatched junction bases: 4.

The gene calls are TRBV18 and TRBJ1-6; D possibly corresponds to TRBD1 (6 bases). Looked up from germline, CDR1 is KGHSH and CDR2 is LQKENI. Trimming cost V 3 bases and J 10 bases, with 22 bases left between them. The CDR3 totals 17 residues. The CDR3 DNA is TGTGCCAGCTCACCGTCGACAGGTCGCGGCTCGCAATCACCCCTCCACTTT. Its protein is CASSPSTGRGSQSPLHF.

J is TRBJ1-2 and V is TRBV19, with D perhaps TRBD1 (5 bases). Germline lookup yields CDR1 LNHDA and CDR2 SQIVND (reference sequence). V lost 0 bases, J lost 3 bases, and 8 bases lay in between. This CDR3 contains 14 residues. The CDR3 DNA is TGTGCCAGTAGTATAGAACAGGAATACTATGGCTACACCTTC. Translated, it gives CASSIEQEYYGYTF. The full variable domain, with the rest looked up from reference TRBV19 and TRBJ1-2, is DGGITQSPKYLFRKEGQNVTLSCEQNLNHDAMYWYRQDPGQGLRLIYYSQIVNDFQKGDIAEGYSVSREKKESFPLTVTSAQKNPTAFYLCASSIEQEYYGYTFGSGTRLTVV.

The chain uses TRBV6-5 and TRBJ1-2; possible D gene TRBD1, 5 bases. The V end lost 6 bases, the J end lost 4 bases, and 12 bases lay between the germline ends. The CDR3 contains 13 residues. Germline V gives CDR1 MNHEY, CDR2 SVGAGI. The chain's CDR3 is CASSAGQRYGYTF. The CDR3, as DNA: TGTGCCAGCAGCGCAGGACAACGCTATGGCTACACCTTC.

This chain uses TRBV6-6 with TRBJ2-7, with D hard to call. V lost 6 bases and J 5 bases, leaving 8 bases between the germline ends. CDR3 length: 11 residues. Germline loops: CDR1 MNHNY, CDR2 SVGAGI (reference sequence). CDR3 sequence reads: CASSQMHEQYF. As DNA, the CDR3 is TGTGCCAGCAGCCAGATGCACGAGCAGTACTTC.

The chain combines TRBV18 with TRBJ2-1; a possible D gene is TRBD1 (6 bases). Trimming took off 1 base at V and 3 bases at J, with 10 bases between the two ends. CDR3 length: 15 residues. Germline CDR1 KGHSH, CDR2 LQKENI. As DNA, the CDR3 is TGTGCCAGCTCACCACAGCCAGGGGACTACAATGAGCAGTTCTTC. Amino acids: CASSPQPGDYNEQFF.

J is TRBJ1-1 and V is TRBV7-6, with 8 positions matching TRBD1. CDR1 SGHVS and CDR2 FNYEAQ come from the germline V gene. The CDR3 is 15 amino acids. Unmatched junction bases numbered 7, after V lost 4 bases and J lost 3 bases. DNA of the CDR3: TGTGCCAGCAGCTCACCTCAGGGACAGGACACTGAAGCTTTCTTT. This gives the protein CASSSPQGQDTEAFF.

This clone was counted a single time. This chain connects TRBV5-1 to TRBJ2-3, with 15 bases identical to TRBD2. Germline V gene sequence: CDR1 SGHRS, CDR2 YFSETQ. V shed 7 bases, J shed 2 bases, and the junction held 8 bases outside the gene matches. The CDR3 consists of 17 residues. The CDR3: CASGPGTSGGPTDTQYF. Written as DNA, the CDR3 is TGCGCCAGCGGCCCCGGGACTAGCGGGGGGCCCACAGATACGCAGTATTTT.

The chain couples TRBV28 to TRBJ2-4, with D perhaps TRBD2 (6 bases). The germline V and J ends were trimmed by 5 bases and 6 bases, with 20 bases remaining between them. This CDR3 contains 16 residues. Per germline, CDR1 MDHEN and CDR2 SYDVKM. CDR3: CASSLGGAGLRNIQYF. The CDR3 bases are TGTGCCAGCAGTCTGGGGGGAGCGGGCCTCAGAAACATTCAGTACTTC. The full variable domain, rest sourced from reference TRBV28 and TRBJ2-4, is DVKVTQSSRYLVKRTGEKVFLECVQDMDHENMFWYRQDPGLGLRLIYFSYDVKMKEKGDIPEGYSVSREKKERFSLILESASTNQTSMYLCASSLGGAGLRNIQYFGAGTRLSVL.

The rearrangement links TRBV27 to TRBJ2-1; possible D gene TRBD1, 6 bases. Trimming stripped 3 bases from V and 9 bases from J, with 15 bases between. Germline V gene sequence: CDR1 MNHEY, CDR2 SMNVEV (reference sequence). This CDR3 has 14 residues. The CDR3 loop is CASSFYRQASEQFF. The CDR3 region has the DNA TGTGCCAGCAGTTTTTACCGACAGGCGAGTGAGCAGTTCTTC.

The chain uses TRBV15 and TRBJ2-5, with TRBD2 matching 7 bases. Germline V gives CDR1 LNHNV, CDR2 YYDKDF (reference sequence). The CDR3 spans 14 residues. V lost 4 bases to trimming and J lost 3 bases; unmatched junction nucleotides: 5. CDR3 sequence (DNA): TGTGCCACCAGCAAGACTAGCCACGAAGAGACCCAGTACTTC. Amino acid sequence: CATSKTSHEETQYF.

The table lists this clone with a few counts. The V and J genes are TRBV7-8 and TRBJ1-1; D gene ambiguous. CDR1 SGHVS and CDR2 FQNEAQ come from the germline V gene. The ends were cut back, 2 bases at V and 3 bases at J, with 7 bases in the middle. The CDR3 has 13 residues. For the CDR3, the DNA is TGTGCCAGCAGCTTAATCGGTTACACTGAAGCTTTCTTT. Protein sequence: CASSLIGYTEAFF.

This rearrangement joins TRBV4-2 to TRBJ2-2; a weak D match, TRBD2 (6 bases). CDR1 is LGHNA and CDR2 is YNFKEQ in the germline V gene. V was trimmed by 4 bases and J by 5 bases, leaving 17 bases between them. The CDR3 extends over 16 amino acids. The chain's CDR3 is CASSLPRTGGTGELFF. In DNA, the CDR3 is TGTGCCAGCAGCCTACCTAGGACTGGAGGGACCGGGGAGCTGTTTTTT.

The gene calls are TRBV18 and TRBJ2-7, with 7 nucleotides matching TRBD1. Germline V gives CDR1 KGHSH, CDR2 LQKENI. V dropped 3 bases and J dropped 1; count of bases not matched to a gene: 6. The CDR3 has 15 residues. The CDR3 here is CASSPGTDISYEQYF. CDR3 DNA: TGTGCCAGCTCACCCGGGACAGACATATCCTACGAGCAGTACTTC. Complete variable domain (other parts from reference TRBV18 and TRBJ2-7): NAGVMQNPRHLVRRRGQEARLRCSPMKGHSHVYWYRQLPEEGLKFMVYLQKENIIDESGMPKERFSAEFPKEGPSILRIQQVVRGDSAAYFCASSPGTDISYEQYFGPGTRLTVT.

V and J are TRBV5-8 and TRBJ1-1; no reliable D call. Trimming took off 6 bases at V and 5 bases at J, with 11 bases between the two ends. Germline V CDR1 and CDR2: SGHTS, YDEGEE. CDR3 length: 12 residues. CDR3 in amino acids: CASKLPSTEAFF. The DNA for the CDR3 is TGTGCCAGCAAACTTCCATCTACTGAAGCTTTCTTT.

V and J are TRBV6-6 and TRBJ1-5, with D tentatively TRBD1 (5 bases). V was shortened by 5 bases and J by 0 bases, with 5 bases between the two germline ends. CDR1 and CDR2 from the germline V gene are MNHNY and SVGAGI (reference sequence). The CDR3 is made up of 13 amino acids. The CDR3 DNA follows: TGTGCCAGCAGTGGACATAGCAATCAGCCCCAGCATTTT. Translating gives CASSGHSNQPQHF.

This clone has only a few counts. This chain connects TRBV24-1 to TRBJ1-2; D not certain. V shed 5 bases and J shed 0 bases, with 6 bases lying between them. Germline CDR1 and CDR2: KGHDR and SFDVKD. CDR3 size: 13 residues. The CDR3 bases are TGTGCCACCAGTGGGACTGCTAACTATGGCTACACCTTC. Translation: CATSGTANYGYTF.

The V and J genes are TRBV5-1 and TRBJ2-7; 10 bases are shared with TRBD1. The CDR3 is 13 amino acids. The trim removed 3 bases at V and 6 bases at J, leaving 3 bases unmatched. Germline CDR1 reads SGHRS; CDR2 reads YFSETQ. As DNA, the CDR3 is TGCGCCAGCAGCTCGGGACAGGGGCGCGAGCAGTACTTC. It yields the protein CASSSGQGREQYF.

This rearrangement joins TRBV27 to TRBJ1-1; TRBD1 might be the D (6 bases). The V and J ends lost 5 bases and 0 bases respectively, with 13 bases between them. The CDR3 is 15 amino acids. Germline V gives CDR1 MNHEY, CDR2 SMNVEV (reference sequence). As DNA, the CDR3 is TGTGCCAGCAGTCCTTGGACAGAAATGAACACTGAAGCTTTCTTT. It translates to CASSPWTEMNTEAFF.